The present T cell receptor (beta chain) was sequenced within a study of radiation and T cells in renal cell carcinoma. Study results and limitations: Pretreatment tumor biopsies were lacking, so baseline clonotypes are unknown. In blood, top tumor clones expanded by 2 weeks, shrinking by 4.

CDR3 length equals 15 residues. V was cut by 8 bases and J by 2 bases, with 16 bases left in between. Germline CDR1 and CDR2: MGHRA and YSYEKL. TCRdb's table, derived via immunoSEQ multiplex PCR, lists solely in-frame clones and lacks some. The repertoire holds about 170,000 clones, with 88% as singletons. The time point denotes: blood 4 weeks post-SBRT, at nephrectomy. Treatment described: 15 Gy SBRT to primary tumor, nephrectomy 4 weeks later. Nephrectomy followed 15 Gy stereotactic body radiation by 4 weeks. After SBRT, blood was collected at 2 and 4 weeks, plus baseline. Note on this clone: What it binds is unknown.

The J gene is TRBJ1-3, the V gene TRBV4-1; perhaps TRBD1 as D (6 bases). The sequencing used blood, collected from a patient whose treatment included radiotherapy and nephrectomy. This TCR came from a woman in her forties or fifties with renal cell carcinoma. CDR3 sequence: CASGGGRNPGNTIYF. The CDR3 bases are TGCGCCAGCGGGGGGGGCCGCAACCCTGGAAACACCATATATTTT.